This T cell receptor (beta chain) came from a study of CXCR3-negative and CXCR3-positive naive CD8 T cells. The length of the CDR3 is 15 residues. Germline V gene lookup returns CDR1 MNHEY and CDR2 SVGAGI. Notes on the study in general: Higher TRB CDR3 hydrophobicity marked CXCR3-positive naive cells relative to CXCR3-negative naive cells. Memory cells diverged, while naive CXCR3-positive and CXCR3-negative cells had similar TRBV-TRBJ usage.

The CD45RO-CCR7+CD27+CD95- phenotype denoted naive CD8+ T cells. As concerns this clonotype: What it recognizes is unknown.

Via 5' RACE with UMI labels, TRB cDNA libraries were prepared. TCRdb re-called the 5' RACE reads; every CDR3 protein appears as one record, without DNA. Here the sample table reports approximately 100,000 distinct CDR3 sequences. The sequence derives from a human donor in good health. Some clones in this sample may be carry-over from other donors' samples. The sample taken for sequencing was naive CXCR3+ CD8+ T cells from blood. Subset: CD45RO-CCR7+CD27+CD95- naive CD8+ T cells expressing CXCR3 (TNR3+). The V and J genes are TRBV6-5 and TRBJ2-1; TCRdb calls TRBD2, which cannot be checked without DNA. The CDR3 spells CASTLSGGPFNEQFF.